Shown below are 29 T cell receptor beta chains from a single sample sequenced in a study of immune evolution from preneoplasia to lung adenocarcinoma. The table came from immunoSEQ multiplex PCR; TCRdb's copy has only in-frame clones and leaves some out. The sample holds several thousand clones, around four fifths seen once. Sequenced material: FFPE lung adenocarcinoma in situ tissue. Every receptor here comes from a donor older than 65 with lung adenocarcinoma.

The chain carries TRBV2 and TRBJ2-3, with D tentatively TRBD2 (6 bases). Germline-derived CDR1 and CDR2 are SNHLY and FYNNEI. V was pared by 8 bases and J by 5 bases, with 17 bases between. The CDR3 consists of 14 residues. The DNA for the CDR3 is TGTGCCAGCGCAAGGGGACTCCAAGGAGATACGCAGTATTTT. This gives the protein CASARGLQGDTQYF.

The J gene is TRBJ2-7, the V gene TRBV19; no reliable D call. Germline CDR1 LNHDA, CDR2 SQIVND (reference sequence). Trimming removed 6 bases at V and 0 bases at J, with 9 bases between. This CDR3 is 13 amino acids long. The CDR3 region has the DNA TGTGCCAGTAGACCATACAACTCCTACGAGCAGTACTTC. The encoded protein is CASRPYNSYEQYF.

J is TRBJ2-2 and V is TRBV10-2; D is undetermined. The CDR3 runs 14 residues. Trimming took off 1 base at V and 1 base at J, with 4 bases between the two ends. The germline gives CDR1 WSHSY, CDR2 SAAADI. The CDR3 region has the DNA TGCGCCAGCAGTGAGTTAGGGAACACCGGGGAGCTGTTTTTT. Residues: CASSELGNTGELFF.

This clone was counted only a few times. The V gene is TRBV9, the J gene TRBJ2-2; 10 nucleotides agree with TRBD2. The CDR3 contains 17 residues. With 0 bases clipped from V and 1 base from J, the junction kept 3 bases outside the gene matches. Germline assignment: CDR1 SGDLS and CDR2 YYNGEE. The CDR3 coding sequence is TGTGCCAGCAGCGTAGCCGTAGCGGGAGGGAACACCGGGGAGCTGTTTTTT. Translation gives CASSVAVAGGNTGELFF. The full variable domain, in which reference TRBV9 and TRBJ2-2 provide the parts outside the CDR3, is DSGVTQTPKHLITATGQRVTLRCSPRSGDLSVYWYQQSLDQGLQFLIQYYNGEERAKGNILERFSAQQFPDLHSELNLSSLELGDSALYFCASSVAVAGGNTGELFFGEGSRLTVL.

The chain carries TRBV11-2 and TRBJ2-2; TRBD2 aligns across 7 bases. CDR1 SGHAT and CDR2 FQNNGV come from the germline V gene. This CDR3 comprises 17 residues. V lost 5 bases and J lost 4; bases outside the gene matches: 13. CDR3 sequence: CASSPIPASGPTGELFF. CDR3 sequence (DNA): TGTGCCAGCAGCCCGATCCCGGCTAGCGGTCCCACCGGGGAGCTGTTTTTT.

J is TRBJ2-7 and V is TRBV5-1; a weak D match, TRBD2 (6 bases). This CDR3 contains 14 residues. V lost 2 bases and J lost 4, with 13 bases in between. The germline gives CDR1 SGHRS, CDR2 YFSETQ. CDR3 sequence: CASSLSGLSYEQYF. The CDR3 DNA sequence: TGCGCCAGCAGCTTATCGGGACTGAGTTACGAGCAGTACTTC. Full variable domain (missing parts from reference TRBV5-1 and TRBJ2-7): KAGVTQTPRYLIKTRGQQVTLSCSPISGHRSVSWYQQTPGQGLQFLFEYFSETQRNKGNFPGRFSGRQFSNSRSEMNVSTLELGDSALYLCASSLSGLSYEQYFGPGTRLTVT.

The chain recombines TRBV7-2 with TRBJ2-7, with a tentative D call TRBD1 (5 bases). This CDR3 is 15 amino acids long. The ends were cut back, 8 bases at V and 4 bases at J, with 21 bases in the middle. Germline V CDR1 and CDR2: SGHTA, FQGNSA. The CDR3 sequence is CASAPSAGYTYEQYF. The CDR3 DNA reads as TGTGCCAGCGCCCCGAGCGCAGGGTACACTTACGAGCAGTACTTC.

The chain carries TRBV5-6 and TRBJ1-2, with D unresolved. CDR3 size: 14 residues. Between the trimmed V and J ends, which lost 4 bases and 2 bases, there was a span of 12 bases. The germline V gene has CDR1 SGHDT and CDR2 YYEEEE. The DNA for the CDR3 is TGTGCCAGCAGCCCCAGACTGACCAACTATGGCTACACCTTC. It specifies CASSPRLTNYGYTF.

The CDR3 sequence: CASTPDTGTTGELFF. DNA of the CDR3: TGTGCCAGCACTCCCGACACAGGGACGACCGGGGAGCTGTTTTTT. The J gene is TRBJ2-2, the V gene TRBV7-9; tentative D call: TRBD1 (6 bases). This CDR3 is built from 15 residues. The germline gives CDR1 SEHNR, CDR2 FQNEAQ (reference sequence). Trimming pared 7 bases from V and 5 bases from J, leaving 17 bases between.

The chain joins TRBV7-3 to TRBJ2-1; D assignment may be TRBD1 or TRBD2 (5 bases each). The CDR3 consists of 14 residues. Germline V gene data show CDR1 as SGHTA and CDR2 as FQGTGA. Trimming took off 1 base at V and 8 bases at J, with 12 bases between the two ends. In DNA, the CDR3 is TGTGCCAGCAGCTTAATTGGGGGTGGTGATGAGCAGTTCTTC. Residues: CASSLIGGGDEQFF.

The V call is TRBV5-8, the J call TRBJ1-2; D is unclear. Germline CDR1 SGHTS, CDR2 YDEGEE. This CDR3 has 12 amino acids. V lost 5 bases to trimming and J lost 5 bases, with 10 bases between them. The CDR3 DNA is TGTGCCAGCAGGATTCTAGGGTATGGCTACACCTTC. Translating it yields CASRILGYGYTF. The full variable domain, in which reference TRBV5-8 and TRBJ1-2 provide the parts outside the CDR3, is EAGVTQSPTHLIKTRGQQATLRCSPISGHTSVYWYQQALGLGLQFLLWYDEGEERNRGNFPPRFSGRQFPNYSSELNVNALELEDSALYLCASRILGYGYTFGSGTRLTVV.

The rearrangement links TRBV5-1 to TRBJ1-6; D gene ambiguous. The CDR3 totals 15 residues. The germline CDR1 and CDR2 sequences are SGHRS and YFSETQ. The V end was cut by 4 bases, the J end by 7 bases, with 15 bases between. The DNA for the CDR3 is TGCGCCAGCAGCCCGGACGGTATGGAGAATTCACCCCTCCACTTT. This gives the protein CASSPDGMENSPLHF.

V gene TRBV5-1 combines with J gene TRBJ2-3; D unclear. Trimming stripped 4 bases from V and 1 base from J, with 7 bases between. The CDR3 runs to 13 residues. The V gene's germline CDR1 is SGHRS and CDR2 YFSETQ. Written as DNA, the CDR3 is TGCGCCAGCAGCCGAGCCGGCACAGATACGCAGTATTTT. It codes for CASSRAGTDTQYF.

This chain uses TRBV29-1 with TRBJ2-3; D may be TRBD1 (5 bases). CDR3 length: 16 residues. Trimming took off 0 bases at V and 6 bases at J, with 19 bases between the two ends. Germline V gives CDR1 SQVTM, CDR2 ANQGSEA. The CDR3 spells CSVEDFQGQGIDTQYF. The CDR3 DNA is TGCAGCGTTGAAGATTTCCAGGGCCAGGGCATCGATACGCAGTATTTT.

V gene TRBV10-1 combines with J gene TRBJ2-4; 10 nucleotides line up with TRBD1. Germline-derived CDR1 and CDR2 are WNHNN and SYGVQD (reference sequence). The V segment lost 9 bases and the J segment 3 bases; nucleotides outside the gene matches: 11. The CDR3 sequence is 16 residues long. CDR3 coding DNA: TGCGCCAGACGAGATGACAGGGGGCTGTACAAAAACATTCAGTACTTC. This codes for CARRDDRGLYKNIQYF.

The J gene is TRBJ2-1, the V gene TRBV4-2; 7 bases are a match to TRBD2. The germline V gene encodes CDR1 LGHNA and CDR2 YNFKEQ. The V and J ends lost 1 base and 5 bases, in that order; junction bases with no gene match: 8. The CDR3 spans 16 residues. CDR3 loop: CASSQGPGLLNNEQFF. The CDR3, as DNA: TGTGCCAGCAGCCAAGGACCGGGACTACTTAACAATGAGCAGTTCTTC.

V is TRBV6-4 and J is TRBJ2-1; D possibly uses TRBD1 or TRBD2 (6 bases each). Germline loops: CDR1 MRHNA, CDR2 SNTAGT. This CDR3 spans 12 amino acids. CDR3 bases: TGTGGACGGGGGCAGACGGACAATGAGCAGTTCTTC. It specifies CGRGQTDNEQFF.

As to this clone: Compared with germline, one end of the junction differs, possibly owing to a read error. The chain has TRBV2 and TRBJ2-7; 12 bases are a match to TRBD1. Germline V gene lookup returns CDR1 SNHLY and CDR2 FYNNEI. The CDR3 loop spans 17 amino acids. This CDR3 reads CASSERYPGQGAYGQYF. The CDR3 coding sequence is TGTGCCAGCAGTGAACGATACCCGGGACAGGGGGCTTACGGGCAGTACTTC.

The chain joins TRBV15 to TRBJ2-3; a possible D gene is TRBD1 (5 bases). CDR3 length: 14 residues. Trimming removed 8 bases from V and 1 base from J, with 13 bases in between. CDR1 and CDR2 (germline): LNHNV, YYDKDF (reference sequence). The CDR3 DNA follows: TGTGCCACCGGAAGGGGCTTGGGCACAGATACGCAGTATTTT. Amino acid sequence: CATGRGLGTDTQYF.

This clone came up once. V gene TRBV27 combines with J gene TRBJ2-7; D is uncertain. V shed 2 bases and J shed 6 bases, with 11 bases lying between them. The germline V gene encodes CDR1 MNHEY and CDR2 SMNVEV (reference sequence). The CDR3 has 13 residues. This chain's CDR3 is CASSLPGSFEQYF. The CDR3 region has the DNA TGTGCCAGCAGTTTACCGGGTTCTTTCGAGCAGTACTTC.

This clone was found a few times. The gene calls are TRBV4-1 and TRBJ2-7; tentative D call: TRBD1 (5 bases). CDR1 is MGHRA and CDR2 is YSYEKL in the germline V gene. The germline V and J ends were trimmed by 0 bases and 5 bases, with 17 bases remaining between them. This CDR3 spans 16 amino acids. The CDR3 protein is CASSQELQAGWDEQYF. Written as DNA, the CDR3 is TGCGCCAGCAGCCAAGAACTTCAGGCAGGGTGGGACGAGCAGTACTTC.

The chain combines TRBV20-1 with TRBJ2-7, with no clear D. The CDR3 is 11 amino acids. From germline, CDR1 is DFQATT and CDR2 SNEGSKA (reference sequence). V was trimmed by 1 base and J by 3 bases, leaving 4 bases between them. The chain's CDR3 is CSARVSYEQYF. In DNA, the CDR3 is TGCAGTGCTAGAGTGAGCTACGAGCAGTACTTC.

The CDR3 bases are TGTGCCAGCAGCTTGGAGACAGGGCGCCAAGAGACCCAGTACTTC. Protein product: CASSLETGRQETQYF. The chain uses TRBV5-4 and TRBJ2-5; 7 bases agree with TRBD1. This CDR3 has 15 amino acids. From germline, CDR1 is SGHNT and CDR2 YYREEE (reference sequence). The junction had 3 bases not matched to a gene; V was cut back by 0 bases and J by 1 base. Supplemented by reference TRBV5-4 and TRBJ2-5, the full variable domain reads ETGVTQSPTHLIKTRGQQVTLRCSSQSGHNTVSWYQQALGQGPQFIFQYYREEENGRGNFPPRFSGLQFPNYSSELNVNALELDDSALYLCASSLETGRQETQYFGPGTRLLVL.

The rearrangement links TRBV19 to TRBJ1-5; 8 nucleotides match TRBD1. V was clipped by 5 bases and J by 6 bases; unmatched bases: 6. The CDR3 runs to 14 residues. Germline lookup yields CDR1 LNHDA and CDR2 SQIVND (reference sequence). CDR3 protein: CASSFGQGGQPQHF. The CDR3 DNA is TGTGCCAGTAGTTTTGGACAGGGTGGTCAGCCCCAGCATTTT.

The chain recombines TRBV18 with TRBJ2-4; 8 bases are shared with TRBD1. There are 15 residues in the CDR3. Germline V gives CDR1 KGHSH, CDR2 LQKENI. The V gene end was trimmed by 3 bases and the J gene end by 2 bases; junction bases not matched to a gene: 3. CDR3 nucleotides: TGTGCCAGCTCACCCGACAGGGGACCCAAAAACATTCAGTACTTC. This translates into CASSPDRGPKNIQYF.

The CDR3 sequence is CATSRDLSLYGYTF. Written as DNA, the CDR3 is TGTGCCACCAGCAGAGATCTCAGCCTCTATGGCTACACCTTC. This sequence joins TRBV15 and TRBJ1-2; D not resolved. Germline V lookup: CDR1 LNHNV, CDR2 YYDKDF (reference sequence). Between the trimmed V and J ends, which lost 0 bases and 4 bases, there was a span of 9 bases. The CDR3 is made up of 14 amino acids.

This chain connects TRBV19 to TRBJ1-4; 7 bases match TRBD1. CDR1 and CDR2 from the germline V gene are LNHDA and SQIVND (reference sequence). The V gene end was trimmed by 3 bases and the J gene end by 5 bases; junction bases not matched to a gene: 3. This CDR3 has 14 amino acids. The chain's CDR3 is CASSMLQGNEKLFF. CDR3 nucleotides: TGTGCCAGTAGTATGTTACAGGGGAATGAAAAACTGTTTTTT. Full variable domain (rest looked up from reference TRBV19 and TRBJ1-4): DGGITQSPKYLFRKEGQNVTLSCEQNLNHDAMYWYRQDPGQGLRLIYYSQIVNDFQKGDIAEGYSVSREKKESFPLTVTSAQKNPTAFYLCASSMLQGNEKLFFGSGTQLSVL.

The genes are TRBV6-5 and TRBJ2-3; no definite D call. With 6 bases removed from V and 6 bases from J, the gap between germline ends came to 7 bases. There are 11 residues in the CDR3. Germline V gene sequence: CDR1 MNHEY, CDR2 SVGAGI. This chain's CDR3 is CASRTGDTQYF. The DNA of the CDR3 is TGTGCCAGCAGAACCGGGGATACGCAGTATTTT.

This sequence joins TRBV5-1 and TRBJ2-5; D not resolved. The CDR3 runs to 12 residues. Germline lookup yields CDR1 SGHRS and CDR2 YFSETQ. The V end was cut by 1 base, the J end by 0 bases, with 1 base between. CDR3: CASSLNQETQYF. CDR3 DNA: TGCGCCAGCAGCTTGAACCAAGAGACCCAGTACTTC.